This TCR beta chain was found in a study of T cells expressing NK-cell markers. TCRdb reprocessed the 5' RACE reads; each CDR3 protein has one entry and no DNA is given. The sample includes approximately 150,000 distinct CDR3 sequences. This CDR3 has 12 residues. In germline, CDR1 is SGHVS, CDR2 FNYEAQ. Sequencing input: blood T cells: a sorted CD56 or NKG2C T cell subset, CD4+ or CD8+ T cells, or bulk PBMC T cells (not recorded which). The TCR originated in a man between 18 and 35 years old in good health. V is TRBV7-6 and J is TRBJ2-5. The chain's CDR3 is CASSLGTGDQYF.